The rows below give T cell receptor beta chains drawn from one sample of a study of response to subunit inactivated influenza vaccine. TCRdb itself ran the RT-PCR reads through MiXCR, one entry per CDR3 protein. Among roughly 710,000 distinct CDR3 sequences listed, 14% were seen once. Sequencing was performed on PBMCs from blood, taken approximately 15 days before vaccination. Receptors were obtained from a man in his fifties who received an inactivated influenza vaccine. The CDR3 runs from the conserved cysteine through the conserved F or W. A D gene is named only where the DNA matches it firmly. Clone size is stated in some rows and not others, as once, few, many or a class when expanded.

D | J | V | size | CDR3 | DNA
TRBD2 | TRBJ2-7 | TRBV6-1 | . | CASTPGGGPRIEQYF | TGTGCCAGCACCCCCGGGGGAGGGCCACGCATCGAGCAGTACTTC
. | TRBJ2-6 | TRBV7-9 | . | CASSSRGANVLTF | TGTGCCAGCAGCTCTCGAGGGGCCAACGTCCTGACTTTC
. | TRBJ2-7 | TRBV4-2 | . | CASSQDVGLVYEQYF | TGTGCCAGCAGCCAAGATGTTGGACTGGTATACGAGCAGTACTTC
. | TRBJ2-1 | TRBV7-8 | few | CASSRGPSADNEQFF | TGTGCCAGCAGCCGCGGACCCTCTGCCGACAATGAGCAGTTCTTC
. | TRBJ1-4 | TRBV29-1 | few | CSVGGYEKLFF | TGCAGCGTGGGTGGTTATGAAAAACTGTTTTTT
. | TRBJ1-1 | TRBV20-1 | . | CSASWGSLGEAFF | TGCAGTGCCTCCTGGGGGAGTCTTGGTGAAGCTTTCTTT
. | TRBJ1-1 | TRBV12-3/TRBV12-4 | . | CASSPSEVGTLEAFF | TGTGCCAGCAGCCCCTCCGAGGTTGGGACACTTGAAGCTTTCTTT
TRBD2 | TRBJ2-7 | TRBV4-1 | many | CASSPRLISGRYSYEQYF | TGCGCCAGCAGCCCAAGGCTAATTAGCGGGAGGTACTCCTACGAGCAGTACTTC
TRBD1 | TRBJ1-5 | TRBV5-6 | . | CASSLAGAGGYQPQHF | TGTGCCAGCAGCCTGGCAGGGGCAGGGGGATATCAGCCCCAGCATTTT
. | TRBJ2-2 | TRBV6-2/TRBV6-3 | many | CASSQRDTGELFF | TGTGCCAGCAGTCAGCGGGACACCGGGGAGCTGTTTTTT
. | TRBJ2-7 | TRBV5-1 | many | CASSLDPRHYEQYF | TGCGCCAGCAGCTTGGACCCACGGCACTACGAGCAGTACTTC
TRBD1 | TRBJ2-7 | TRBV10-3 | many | CAISGGGAGQGYEQYF | TGTGCCATCAGTGGCGGTGGCGCGGGACAGGGGTACGAGCAGTACTTC
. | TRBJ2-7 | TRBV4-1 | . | CASSPGGGGYEQYF | TGCGCCAGCAGCCCCGGGGGAGGAGGCTACGAGCAGTACTTC
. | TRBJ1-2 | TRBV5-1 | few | CASSKGRGFNYGYTF | TGCGCCAGCAGCAAGGGACGGGGGTTTAACTATGGCTACACCTTC
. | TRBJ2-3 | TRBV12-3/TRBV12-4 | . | CASSGHRTDTQYF | TGTGCCAGCAGTGGACACAGAACAGATACGCAGTATTTT
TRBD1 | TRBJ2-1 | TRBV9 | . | CASSVGGTGHNEQFF | TGTGCCAGCAGCGTAGGCGGGACAGGACACAATGAGCAGTTCTTC
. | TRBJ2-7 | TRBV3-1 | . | CASSLPPAIEQYF | TGTGCCAGCAGCCTCCCCCCCGCCATCGAGCAGTACTTC
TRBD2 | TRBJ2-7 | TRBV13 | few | CASSLRAGSSYEQYF | TGTGCCAGCAGCCTTAGAGCGGGAAGCTCCTACGAGCAGTACTTC
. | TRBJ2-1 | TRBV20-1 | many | CSASLQHHEQFF | TGCAGTGCTAGTTTACAGCACCATGAGCAGTTCTTC
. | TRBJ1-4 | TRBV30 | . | CAFDSATNEKLFF | TGTGCCTTTGATTCTGCAACTAATGAAAAACTGTTTTTT
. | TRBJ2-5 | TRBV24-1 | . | CATSEQETQYF | TGTGCCACCAGTGAGCAAGAGACCCAGTACTTC
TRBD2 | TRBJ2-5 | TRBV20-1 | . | CSADGLAGVGETQYF | TGCAGTGCTGATGGACTAGCGGGAGTTGGTGAGACCCAGTACTTC
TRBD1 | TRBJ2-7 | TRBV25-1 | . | CASRDGTGVTYEQYF | TGTGCCAGCAGGGACGGGACAGGGGTCACCTACGAGCAGTACTTC
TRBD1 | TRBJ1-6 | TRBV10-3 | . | CAIGGQGNSPLHF | TGTGCCATCGGGGGACAGGGGAATTCACCCCTCCACTTT
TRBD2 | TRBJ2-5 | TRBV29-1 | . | CSGTGTSGRAWETQYF | TGCAGCGGCACCGGGACTAGCGGGAGGGCCTGGGAGACCCAGTACTTC
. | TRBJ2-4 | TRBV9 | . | CASSRVDIGIQYF | TGTGCCAGCAGCCGAGTCGACATAGGCATTCAGTACTTC
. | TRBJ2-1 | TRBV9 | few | CASSGSGTSSYNEQFF | TGTGCCAGCAGCGGATCCGGGACGTCTTCCTACAATGAGCAGTTCTTC
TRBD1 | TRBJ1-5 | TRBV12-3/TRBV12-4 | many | CASSSGQGASVQPQHF | TGTGCCAGCAGTTCCGGACAGGGGGCATCTGTTCAGCCCCAGCATTTT
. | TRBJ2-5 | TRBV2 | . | CASSEELAGETQYF | TGTGCCAGCAGTGAAGAGTTAGCAGGGGAGACCCAGTACTTC
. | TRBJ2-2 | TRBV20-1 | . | CSATQGYTGELFF | TGCAGTGCTACACAGGGATACACCGGGGAGCTGTTTTTT
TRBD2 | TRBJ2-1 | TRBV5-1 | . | CASSSGLAGGMRYNEQFF | TGCGCCAGCAGCTCGGGACTAGCGGGAGGGATGCGGTACAATGAGCAGTTCTTC
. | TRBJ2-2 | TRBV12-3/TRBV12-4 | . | CASSPSTLSTGELFF | TGTGCCAGCAGTCCCTCAACACTCAGCACCGGGGAGCTGTTTTTT
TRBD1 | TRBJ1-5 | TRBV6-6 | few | CASSTDRVAAQHF | TGTGCCAGCAGTACGGACAGGGTAGCGGCCCAGCATTTT
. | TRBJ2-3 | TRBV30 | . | CALQQTDTQYF | TGTGCCCTCCAACAGACAGATACGCAGTATTTT
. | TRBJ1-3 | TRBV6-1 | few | CASSPWDDGNTIYF | TGTGCCAGCAGTCCTTGGGACGACGGAAACACCATATATTTT
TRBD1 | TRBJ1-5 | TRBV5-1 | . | CASSPEGQPNQPQHF | TGCGCCAGCAGCCCCGAGGGACAGCCGAATCAGCCCCAGCATTTT
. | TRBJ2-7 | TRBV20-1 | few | CSAKRAGTYEQYF | TGCAGTGCGAAGAGGGCAGGGACCTACGAGCAGTACTTC
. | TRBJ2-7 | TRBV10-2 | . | CASSDGGVGEQYF | TGCGCCAGCAGTGACGGCGGGGTCGGGGAGCAGTACTTC
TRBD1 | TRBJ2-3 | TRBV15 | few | CATSSRQGLTDTQYF | TGTGCCACCAGCAGCCGACAGGGGCTCACAGATACGCAGTATTTT
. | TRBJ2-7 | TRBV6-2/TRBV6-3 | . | CASSYSRTRAYEQYF | TGTGCCAGCAGTTACTCCCGAACTCGTGCCTACGAGCAGTACTTC
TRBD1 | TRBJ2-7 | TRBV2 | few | CASSESGTGFHEQYF | TGTGCCAGCAGTGAATCTGGGACAGGGTTCCACGAGCAGTACTTC